This T cell receptor (beta chain) was sequenced in a study of blood T cell repertoires in COVID-19. Study-wide context: Samples representing acute and convalescent COVID-19 were sourced from the United States, Italy and Spain. PBMCs, B-cell-depleted T cells, or T cells were the source of the cDNA or gDNA that made up the material.

CDR1 and CDR2 (germline): MGHRA, YSYEKL. The CDR3 sequence is 17 residues long. Losses at the gene ends were 0 bases for V and 1 base for J; bases not matched to a gene: 3. Produced via immunoSEQ multiplex PCR; TCRdb's table is partial and in-frame only. The sample lists 200,000 to 300,000 clones; 87% were seen once. This clone showed up just a few times. The sample comprised PBMCs or T cells enriched from blood (not recorded which). The chain joins TRBV4-1 to TRBJ1-6, with TRBD1 matching over 7 bases. This clonotype was obtained from a woman aged 30 to 39 with acute COVID-19. The chain's CDR3 is CASSQERDSSYNSPLHF. CDR3 DNA sequence: TGCGCCAGCAGCCAAGAGAGGGACAGTTCCTATAATTCACCCCTCCACTTT.